This record looks at one T cell receptor (beta chain) sequence and its context. Its antigen is currently unknown. This record comes from a study of T cells in women clearing cervical HPV infection. Looking at the study overall: Blood came at first lesion visit for cases, post-clearance for controls.

Prevalent HPV16 infections were excluded; only incident single HPV16 infections included. Study findings and constraints: Timing of associations relative to infection is unclear; T-cell subsets were not isolated. T-cell numbers per sample were unknown and may explain richness differences.

Sequencing used immunoSEQ multiplex PCR; TCRdb keeps in-frame clones, though not all of them. The ten top clones account for about 3.7%, within a sample of roughly 32,000 clones. This receptor was identified in a woman between 18 and 70 years old with a cervical HPV16 infection that either progressed to CIN3+ or cleared (not recorded which). Sample: blood buffy coat.

CDR3 sequence reads: CASSLGGEAFF. Incomplete CDR3 DNA: TGCGCCAGCAGCTTGGGAGGTGAA. V usage is TRBV5-1 and J usage is TRBJ1-1; no clear D. The read ends 3 residues before the CDR3 terminus; that terminus is restored from the germline J gene. Trimming stripped 0 bases from V and 7 bases from J, with 4 bases between. Germline CDR1 reads SGHRS; CDR2 reads YFSETQ. The CDR3 covers 11 residues.